This T cell receptor (beta chain) was identified during a study of blood T cell repertoires in COVID-19. The repertoire was sequenced with immunoSEQ multiplex PCR; TCRdb's copy has only in-frame clones and lacks some. Of 330,000 or so clones listed, approximately 88% are singletons. Sequenced material: PBMCs or T cells enriched from blood (not recorded which). The receptor was derived from a man aged 25-45 years who had recovered from COVID-19.

The CDR3 loop reads CASSDAGGIYEQYF. CDR3 DNA: TGTGCCAGCAGTGATGCAGGGGGAATCTACGAGCAGTACTTC. This chain uses TRBV25-1 with TRBJ2-7, with 7 bases lining up with TRBD1. The CDR3 length is 14 residues. V shed 3 bases and J 3 bases; nucleotides not matched to a gene: 5. In germline, CDR1 is MGHDK, CDR2 SYGVNS.